One and the same sample provided the 29 T cell receptor beta chains below, sequenced in a study of blood T cell repertoires in COVID-19. Profiled with immunoSEQ multiplex PCR; TCRdb holds only in-frame clones, not every one. This table holds 95,000 to 150,000 clones, approximately 77% found once. Sequenced: peripheral blood. The source is a human donor in a cohort sampled during active COVID-19.

The chain is built from TRBV29-1 and TRBJ2-7; D might be TRBD1 (7 bases). Trimming took off 3 bases at V and 3 bases at J, with 12 bases between the two ends. The CDR3 has 13 amino acids. CDR1 and CDR2 from the germline V gene are SQVTM and ANQGSEA. The CDR3 protein is CSVDSQGGYEQYF. The CDR3 DNA reads as TGCAGCGTTGATTCTCAGGGGGGCTACGAGCAGTACTTC.

J is TRBJ2-7 and V is TRBV9; TRBD2 might be the D (5 bases). V was cut by 7 bases and J by 4 bases, with 18 bases left in between. The CDR3 contains 14 residues. Germline values: CDR1 SGDLS, CDR2 YYNGEE. CDR3 DNA: TGTGCCAGCGGCCCGGGATCCCTGATTTACGAGCAGTACTTC. Its translation: CASGPGSLIYEQYF.

This clone was counted at least ten times. The rearrangement joins TRBV2 to TRBJ2-7, with D perhaps TRBD1 (5 bases). Germline V gene sequence: CDR1 SNHLY, CDR2 FYNNEI. Between the trimmed V and J ends, which lost 4 bases and 1 base, there was a span of 11 bases. This CDR3 has 14 amino acids. CDR3: CASSGGSLSYEQYF. CDR3 bases: TGTGCCAGCAGTGGGGGCAGTTTGTCCTACGAGCAGTACTTC.

The chain has TRBV30 and TRBJ2-7; 8 bases line up with TRBD1. The CDR3 is made up of 14 amino acids. V shed 2 bases and J 5 bases; nucleotides not matched to a gene: 8. CDR1 and CDR2 from the germline V gene are GTSNPN and SVGIG (reference sequence). CDR3 DNA: TGTGCCTGGAGTCAGGGGGCGCGGAGCGACGAGCAGTACTTC. It is translated as CAWSQGARSDEQYF.

The J gene is TRBJ2-7, the V gene TRBV7-8; TRBD1 aligns across 7 bases. Germline values: CDR1 SGHVS, CDR2 FQNEAQ. There are 14 residues in the CDR3. Trimming cost V 4 bases and J 0 bases; bases outside gene matches: 3. The CDR3 region is CASSSTGISYEQYF. The CDR3 DNA is TGTGCCAGCAGCTCGACAGGGATCTCCTACGAGCAGTACTTC.

This clone has only a few counts. In DNA form, the CDR3 reads TGCGCCAGCAGCTTAGAGACACCCTTCGACGAGCAGTACTTC. Translating gives CASSLETPFDEQYF. The genes are TRBV5-1 and TRBJ2-7, with D hard to call. V lost 2 bases to trimming and J lost 5 bases, with 14 bases between them. The CDR3 extends over 14 amino acids. Germline assignment: CDR1 SGHRS and CDR2 YFSETQ. Together with reference TRBV5-1 and TRBJ2-7, the CDR3 gives the full variable domain: KAGVTQTPRYLIKTRGQQVTLSCSPISGHRSVSWYQQTPGQGLQFLFEYFSETQRNKGNFPGRFSGRQFSNSRSEMNVSTLELGDSALYLCASSLETPFDEQYFGPGTRLTVT.

The gene calls are TRBV6-6 and TRBJ2-7, with D unresolved. The V end was cut by 5 bases, the J end by 2 bases, with 13 bases between. The CDR3 loop spans 14 amino acids. Germline V gives CDR1 MNHNY, CDR2 SVGAGI (reference sequence). CDR3 in amino acids: CASSPQDTPYEQYF. For the CDR3, the DNA is TGTGCCAGCAGTCCTCAGGATACACCCTACGAGCAGTACTTC.

The CDR3 sequence is CASSLAGLSSGNTIYF. CDR3 sequence (DNA): TGTGCCAGCAGCTTGGCGGGACTCTCATCTGGAAACACCATATATTTT. V gene TRBV5-6 combines with J gene TRBJ1-3; D perhaps matches TRBD1 (5 bases). The CDR3 spans 16 residues. CDR1 SGHDT and CDR2 YYEEEE come from the germline V gene. V lost 0 bases and J 1 base, leaving 11 bases between the germline ends.

This clone ranks as medium-sized. The genes are TRBV11-3 and TRBJ2-7; 9 nucleotides match TRBD2. The V gene end was trimmed by 4 bases and the J gene end by 4 bases; junction bases not matched to a gene: 8. The CDR3 sequence is 15 residues long. Germline V lookup: CDR1 SGHNT, CDR2 YENEEA. CDR3 nucleotides: TGTGCCAGCAGCTCCTCTGGCGGGAGGGGGTACGAGCAGTACTTC. Translated, it gives CASSSSGGRGYEQYF. The full variable domain, with the rest looked up from reference TRBV11-3 and TRBJ2-7, is EAGVVQSPRYKIIEKKQPVAFWCNPISGHNTLYWYLQNLGQGPELLIRYENEEAVDDSQLPKDRFSAERLKGVDSTLKIQPAELGDSAVYLCASSSSGGRGYEQYFGPGTRLTVT.

This chain connects TRBV28 to TRBJ2-7; 8 bases map to TRBD1. Germline V gene lookup returns CDR1 MDHEN and CDR2 SYDVKM. The CDR3 consists of 17 residues. Germline trimming cut 7 bases from V and 4 bases from J; bases unmatched to any gene: 18. CDR3 in DNA: TGTGCCAGCAACTCCCCCTCGCTTGGACAGGGCCCGTACGAGCAGTACTTC. Encoded protein: CASNSPSLGQGPYEQYF.

The V gene is TRBV21-1, the J gene TRBJ1-2; the table assigns TRBD1, which was not confirmed against the DNA. TRBV21-1 is tagged as a pseudogene. CDR3 length equals 22 residues. CDR3 in amino acids: CASSRPFNWTGVKPVVDYGYTF. The CDR3 nucleotides are TGTGCCAGCAGCAGACCATTTAATTGGACAGGTGTTAAACCGGTAGTGGACTATGGCTACACCTTC.

The chain employs TRBV11-2 and TRBJ1-6; TRBD1 is a possible D gene (5 bases). Germline assignment: CDR1 SGHAT and CDR2 FQNNGV. V lost 2 bases to trimming and J lost 5 bases, with 10 bases between them. CDR3 length: 15 amino acids. CDR3 sequence: CASSLMTEDNSPLHF. The DNA for the CDR3 is TGTGCCAGCAGCTTAATGACAGAAGATAATTCACCCCTCCACTTT.

The J gene is TRBJ2-7, the V gene TRBV7-2, with 9 bases aligning to TRBD1. This CDR3 comprises 15 residues. Germline CDR1 SGHTA, CDR2 FQGNSA. Trimming at V came to 0 bases and at J to 3 bases, leaving 3 bases not matched to a gene. The CDR3 loop reads CASSLAGQGIYEQYF. CDR3 in DNA: TGTGCCAGCAGCTTAGCGGGACAGGGTATCTACGAGCAGTACTTC.

The chain employs TRBV13 and TRBJ1-6, with 11 nucleotides matching TRBD1. CDR1 PRHDT and CDR2 FYEKMQ come from the germline V gene (reference sequence). The junction had 3 bases not matched to a gene; V was cut back by 5 bases and J by 9 bases. The CDR3 consists of 14 residues. This CDR3 reads CASSAGTGGSPLHF. CDR3 in DNA: TGTGCCAGCAGCGCTGGGACAGGGGGTTCACCCCTCCACTTT.

The chain is built from TRBV10-2 and TRBJ1-6; 9 bases agree with TRBD1. CDR1 and CDR2 (germline): WSHSY, SAAADI. The CDR3 extends over 15 amino acids. V trimming: 6 bases; J trimming: 10 bases; junction bases outside the gene matches: 10. CDR3 sequence: CASSGRDRVQSPLHF. The DNA of the CDR3 is TGCGCCAGCAGCGGCCGGGACAGGGTACAGTCACCCCTCCACTTT.

The chain is built from TRBV19 and TRBJ2-7; 7 bases match TRBD2. The CDR3 has 15 amino acids. Per the germline V gene, CDR1 is LNHDA and CDR2 is SQIVND (reference sequence). Losses at the gene ends were 5 bases for V and 1 base for J; bases not matched to a gene: 8. The CDR3, as DNA: TGTGCCAGTAGTCCTGCTGGGGGGGAGTCCTACGAGCAGTACTTC. Protein sequence: CASSPAGGESYEQYF.

The sample holds a few counts of this clone. This chain links TRBV4-2 with TRBJ2-7; weak D call: TRBD2 (5 bases). Deletions cut 3 bases from V and 3 bases from J, with 9 bases between. CDR1 is LGHNA and CDR2 is YNFKEQ in the germline V gene. The CDR3 is made up of 13 amino acids. CDR3 sequence (DNA): TGTGCCAGCAGCCAGAGGGTACACTACGAGCAGTACTTC. Translation gives CASSQRVHYEQYF.

CDR3 amino acids: CASSQDSIHATNEKLFF. The CDR3 coding sequence is TGTGCCAGCAGTCAGGACAGCATACATGCAACTAATGAAAAACTGTTTTTT. The rearrangement links TRBV2 to TRBJ1-4; the D gene is possibly TRBD1 (6 bases). Germline V CDR1 and CDR2: SNHLY, FYNNEI. The CDR3 sequence is 17 residues long. V was trimmed by 5 bases and J by 0 bases, leaving 16 bases between them.

This chain uses TRBV29-1 with TRBJ2-7, with 8 bases matching TRBD2. There are 13 residues in the CDR3. The ends lost 6 bases at V and 2 bases at J; junction bases unmatched: 6. Looked up from germline, CDR1 is SQVTM and CDR2 is ANQGSEA. The CDR3 sequence: CSVQSGRAYEQYF. The CDR3 nucleotides are TGCAGCGTCCAGAGCGGGAGAGCCTACGAGCAGTACTTC.

The V and J genes are TRBV4-1 and TRBJ2-7, with TRBD2 matching over 10 bases. CDR3 length equals 18 residues. Germline lookup yields CDR1 MGHRA and CDR2 YSYEKL. J was trimmed by 2 bases and V by 0 bases; bases with no gene match: 10. The CDR3 protein is CASSQDPLLAGDPYEQYF. For the CDR3, the DNA is TGCGCCAGCAGCCAAGACCCCCTTCTAGCGGGGGACCCCTACGAGCAGTACTTC.

CDR3 sequence: CASSLDLPGQGGGYEQYF. CDR3 nucleotide sequence: TGTGCCAGCAGCTTAGATTTGCCGGGACAGGGAGGAGGCTACGAGCAGTACTTC. J is TRBJ2-7 and V is TRBV7-8, with 9 bases fitting TRBD1. Unmatched junction bases numbered 13, after V lost 1 base and J lost 3 bases. Per the germline V gene, CDR1 is SGHVS and CDR2 is FQNEAQ. The CDR3 length is 18 residues.

This chain connects TRBV19 to TRBJ2-2; D is ambiguous. The ends were cut back, 3 bases at V and 6 bases at J, with 8 bases in the middle. The CDR3 extends over 13 amino acids. CDR1 is LNHDA, CDR2 SQIVND, per germline (reference sequence). For the CDR3, the DNA is TGTGCCAGTAGTATCCGCCGGGCCGGGGAGCTGTTTTTT. Its protein is CASSIRRAGELFF.

Only one count was recorded for this clone. The genes are TRBV9 and TRBJ2-3; 7 nucleotides agree with TRBD2. J gave up 6 bases and V 3 bases, and 10 bases lay outside the gene matches. This CDR3 has 15 amino acids. Germline CDR1 is SGDLS and CDR2 is YYNGEE. The CDR3 spells CASSASSGTSDTQYF. The DNA of the CDR3 is TGTGCCAGCAGCGCCAGCAGCGGGACCTCCGATACGCAGTATTTT.

This clone was seen only a few times. The gene calls are TRBV7-2 and TRBJ2-7; D is perhaps TRBD2 (5 bases). Trimming removed 4 bases from V and 0 bases from J, with 13 bases in between. The CDR3 runs 15 residues. From germline, CDR1 is SGHTA and CDR2 FQGNSA. The CDR3 sequence: CASSYWRAGSYEQYF. The CDR3 bases are TGTGCCAGCAGCTATTGGCGGGCGGGCTCCTACGAGCAGTACTTC.

The chain uses TRBV6-5 and TRBJ2-7; 7 nucleotides match TRBD2. The CDR3 is 14 amino acids. Trimming at V came to 2 bases and at J to 3 bases, leaving 4 bases not matched to a gene. Germline CDR1 is MNHEY and CDR2 is SVGAGI. The CDR3 spells CASSYAGRGYEQYF. The CDR3 DNA reads TGTGCCAGCAGTTACGCAGGGAGGGGCTACGAGCAGTACTTC.

J is TRBJ1-1 and V is TRBV5-1; D possibly corresponds to TRBD1 (5 bases). This CDR3 has 14 amino acids. Germline CDR1 and CDR2: SGHRS and YFSETQ. V was trimmed by 2 bases and J by 2 bases, leaving 10 bases between them. The CDR3 protein is CASSFGGFNTEAFF. The CDR3 DNA reads as TGCGCCAGCAGCTTCGGGGGGTTTAACACTGAAGCTTTCTTT.

The genes are TRBV4-1 and TRBJ1-6; tentatively, D is TRBD1 (5 bases). Trimming shortened V by 5 bases and J by 0 bases, and 14 bases separated the two germline ends. CDR1 is MGHRA, CDR2 YSYEKL, per germline. This CDR3 is 17 amino acids long. CDR3 sequence reads: CASSTWTPSSYNSPLHF. The CDR3 nucleotides are TGCGCCAGCAGCACCTGGACACCCAGCTCCTATAATTCACCCCTCCACTTT.

The genes are TRBV28 and TRBJ1-6; 7 bases are a match to TRBD1. This CDR3 is 15 amino acids long. With 5 bases clipped from V and 7 bases from J, the junction kept 8 bases outside the gene matches. Germline CDR1 reads MDHEN; CDR2 reads SYDVKM. CDR3 coding DNA: TGTGCCAGCAGTCCCCCGACAGGGCGCAATTCACCCCTCCACTTT. It specifies CASSPPTGRNSPLHF.

Remarks on this clone: Compared with germline, one end of the junction differs, possibly owing to a read error. The rearrangement links TRBV7-9 to TRBJ2-1, with 9 bases fitting TRBD2. Germline loops: CDR1 SEHNR, CDR2 FQNEAQ (reference sequence). The CDR3 length is 17 residues. CDR3: CVSSLPNSGRSYNEQFF. The CDR3 nucleotides are TGTGTCAGCAGCTTACCCAATAGCGGGAGATCTTACAATGAGCAGTTCTTC. Full variable domain (outside the CDR3, taken from reference TRBV7-9 and TRBJ2-1): DTGVSQNPRHKITKRGQNVTFRCDPISEHNRLYWYRQTLGQGPEFLTYFQNEAQLEKSRLLSDRFSAERPKGSFSTLEIQRTEQGDSAMYLCVSSLPNSGRSYNEQFFGPGTRLTVL.